This entry lists 2 T cell receptor beta chains sequenced from one sample in a study of PD-L1 blockade in urothelial cancer. This table comes from immunoSEQ multiplex PCR, and its TCRdb copy is limited to in-frame clones, with some not included. This sample carries 53,000 or so clones, approximately 86% of them seen once, and the ten largest clones take 16%. The sample consisted of PBMCs, taken around atezolizumab (anti-PD-L1) treatment. These receptors were collected from a man in his fifties or sixties with urothelial cancer.

The J gene is TRBJ2-7, the V gene TRBV5-4; possibly TRBD2 for D (6 bases). Deletions cut 4 bases from V and 3 bases from J, with 14 bases between. The CDR3 covers 14 residues. Germline CDR1 and CDR2: SGHNT and YYREEE (reference sequence). The DNA of the CDR3 is TGTGCCAGCAGCCCCGGGACTTCCATCTACGAGCAGTACTTC. This sequence encodes CASSPGTSIYEQYF.

The chain carries TRBV7-9 and TRBJ2-7; tentatively, D is TRBD1 (5 bases). Germline V gene lookup returns CDR1 SEHNR and CDR2 FQNEAQ (reference sequence). This CDR3 spans 13 amino acids. V gave up 5 bases and J gave up 0 bases, with 8 bases separating them. CDR3 region: CASSPDSSYEQYF. The CDR3 region has the DNA TGTGCCAGCAGCCCCGACAGCTCCTACGAGCAGTACTTC.